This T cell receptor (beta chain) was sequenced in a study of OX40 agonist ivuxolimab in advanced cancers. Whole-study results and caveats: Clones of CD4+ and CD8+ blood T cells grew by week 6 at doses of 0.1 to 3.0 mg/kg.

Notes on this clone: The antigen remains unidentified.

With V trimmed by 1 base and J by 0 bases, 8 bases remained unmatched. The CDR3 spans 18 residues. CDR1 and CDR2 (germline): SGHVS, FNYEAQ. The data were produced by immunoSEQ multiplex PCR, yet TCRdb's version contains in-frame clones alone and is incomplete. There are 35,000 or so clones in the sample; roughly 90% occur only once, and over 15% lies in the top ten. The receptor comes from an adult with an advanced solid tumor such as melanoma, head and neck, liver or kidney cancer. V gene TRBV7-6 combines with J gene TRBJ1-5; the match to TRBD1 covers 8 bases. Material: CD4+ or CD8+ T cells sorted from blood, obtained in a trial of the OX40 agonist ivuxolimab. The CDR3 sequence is CASSLGQGTRYSNQPQHF. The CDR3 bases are TGTGCCAGCAGCTTAGGACAGGGGACCCGTTATAGCAATCAGCCCCAGCATTTT.